A selection of T cell receptor beta chains follows, all from one sample in a study of T-cell memory formation after mild COVID-19. TCRdb passed the 5' RACE reads through MiXCR, listing each CDR3 protein once. The repertoire consists of around 200,000 distinct CDR3 sequences, with 16% occurring once and the leading ten covering roughly 2.1%. Sequencing used PBMCs or a T cell subset sorted from them (not recorded which). The source of these receptors is an adult woman who had mild COVID-19 (a few samples of this study predate the infection). Cell type and time point are not known. CDR3s include the opening cysteine and the closing phenylalanine or tryptophan. The D gene is left open where the match is weak. Clone sizes are given selectively: once, few, many, or a class where the clone is expanded.

>TRBJ2-2|TRBV12-3/TRBV12-4|TRBD1|-
CASSFRTGGSGELFF
TGTGCCAGCAGTTTTCGTACAGGGGGCTCCGGGGAGCTGTTTTTT
>TRBJ1-2|TRBV6-1|TRBD1|few
CASSDPSWTGSRDYGYTF
TGTGCCAGCAGCGATCCTTCCTGGACAGGGTCTAGGGACTATGGCTACACCTTC
>TRBJ2-2|TRBV11-3|-|few
CASSTRTDPTGELFF
TGTGCCAGCAGCACCCGGACGGACCCGACCGGGGAGCTGTTTTTT
>TRBJ2-1|TRBV3-1|TRBD2|few
CASSHQRESHNEQFF
TGTGCCAGCAGCCACCAGCGGGAGAGTCACAATGAGCAGTTCTTC
>TRBJ2-4|TRBV12-3/TRBV12-4|-|few
CASSLRDTKNIQYF
TGTGCCAGCAGTCTCCGGGACACCAAAAACATTCAGTACTTC
>TRBJ2-2|TRBV6-2/TRBV6-3|TRBD2|-
CASTTSGKKTGELFF
TGTGCCAGCACCACCAGCGGGAAAAAGACCGGGGAGCTGTTTTTT
>TRBJ2-5|TRBV7-6|-|few
CASSLATGYQYF
TGTGCCAGCAGCTTAGCGACGGGGTACCAGTACTTC
>TRBJ2-3|TRBV7-3|-|-
CASSLTPRTDTQYF
TGTGCCAGCAGCTTAACGCCGAGGACAGATACGCAGTATTTT
>TRBJ1-1|TRBV7-9|-|few
CASSLTGTTEAFF
TGTGCCAGCAGCTTAACCGGGACCACTGAAGCTTTCTTT
>TRBJ2-1|TRBV7-8|TRBD2|-
CASSSLDSGGYNEQFF
TGTGCCAGCAGCTCCTTGGATAGCGGGGGCTACAATGAGCAGTTCTTC
>TRBJ1-5|TRBV6-2/TRBV6-3|TRBD1|-
CASTETGASGRPQHF
TGTGCCAGCACCGAGACAGGGGCTTCTGGGAGGCCCCAGCATTTT
>TRBJ2-5|TRBV5-1|TRBD2|-
CASSLDSGGQETQYF
TGCGCCAGCAGCTTGGATAGCGGGGGCCAAGAGACCCAGTACTTC
>TRBJ2-7|TRBV30|-|-
CASPGTGGHEQYF
TGTGCCTCTCCCGGGACTGGGGGCCACGAGCAGTATTTC
>TRBJ2-7|TRBV4-3|TRBD1|-
CASSQGFGTGGYEQYF
TGCGCCAGCAGCCAAGGGTTCGGGACAGGGGGATACGAGCAGTACTTC
>TRBJ1-6|TRBV3-1|-|-
CASSQNAYSPLHF
TGTGCCAGCAGCCAGAATGCTTATTCACCCCTCCACTTT
>TRBJ1-2|TRBV20-1|TRBD1|-
CSAGLRGTLNGYTF
TGCAGTGCTGGGCTCAGGGGGACCTTAAATGGCTACACCTTC
>TRBJ2-7|TRBV29-1|TRBD1|many
CSVEEDRDYEQYF
TGCAGCGTTGAGGAGGACAGGGACTACGAGCAGTACTTC
>TRBJ1-1|TRBV6-5|TRBD1|-
CASSYLDRDNTEAFF
TGTGCCAGCAGTTATTTAGACAGGGATAACACTGAAGCTTTCTTT
>TRBJ2-3|TRBV5-1|-|few
CASSSNTVIPSTDTQYF
TGCGCCAGCAGCTCTAACACAGTGATCCCTAGCACAGATACGCAGTATTTT
>TRBJ1-2|TRBV20-1|TRBD1|few
CSASTRDRISLSSGYTF
TGCAGTGCTTCTACCCGGGACAGGATATCCCTATCTTCTGGCTACACCTTC
>TRBJ1-1|TRBV7-6|-|few
CASSFRQATTAEAFF
TGTGCCAGCAGCTTTAGACAGGCCACGACGGCTGAAGCTTTCTTT
>TRBJ1-6|TRBV20-1|-|-
CSALRDGGNSPLHF
TGCAGTGCGCTCCGGGACGGAGGGAATTCACCCCTCCACTTT
>TRBJ1-5|TRBV12-3/TRBV12-4|-|-
CASSFVIGQPQHF
TGTGCCAGCAGTTTCGTAATAGGTCAGCCCCAGCATTTT
>TRBJ2-5|TRBV7-9|TRBD1|few
CASSLDRGGWETQYF
TGTGCCAGCAGCTTAGACAGGGGCGGATGGGAGACCCAGTACTTC
>TRBJ1-3|TRBV6-5|-|few
CASSLVFSGNTIYF
TGTGCCAGCAGTTTAGTGTTCTCTGGAAACACCATATATTTT
>TRBJ2-7|TRBV11-2|-|few
CASRPGGTGNVHEQYF
TGTGCCAGCAGGCCAGGCGGTACGGGGAACGTCCACGAGCAGTACTTC
>TRBJ1-3|TRBV7-9|-|-
CASSPISGSGNTIYF
TGTGCCAGCAGCCCTATCTCGGGCTCTGGAAACACCATATATTTT
>TRBJ2-1|TRBV7-9|TRBD1|-
CASSSYRGGDEQFF
TGTGCCAGCAGCTCCTACAGGGGTGGGGATGAGCAGTTCTTC
>TRBJ2-7|TRBV6-5|TRBD2|few
CASGASGKSYEQYF
TGTGCCAGCGGCGCTAGCGGGAAATCCTACGAGCAGTACTTC
>TRBJ2-7|TRBV10-3|TRBD1|-
CAISEPGGINEQYF
TGTGCCATCAGTGAGCCAGGGGGAATCAACGAGCAGTACTTC
>TRBJ1-1|TRBV5-1|TRBD1|many
CASSRTGGTEAFF
TGCGCCAGCAGCCGGACAGGTGGCACTGAAGCTTTCTTT
>TRBJ1-1|TRBV5-1|TRBD1|few
CASSPTGQGAVEAFF
TGCGCCAGCAGCCCGACGGGACAGGGGGCAGTTGAAGCTTTCTTT
>TRBJ2-3|TRBV11-3|TRBD2|few
CASRLGLAPDTQYF
TGTGCCAGCAGACTAGGACTAGCCCCAGATACGCAGTATTTT
>TRBJ1-4|TRBV12-3/TRBV12-4|-|-
CASSFSGPRGGEKLFF
TGTGCCAGCAGTTTTAGCGGCCCCAGGGGTGGTGAAAAACTGTTTTTT
>TRBJ2-1|TRBV5-1|TRBD2|-
CASSPTSGGYNEQFF
TGCGCCAGCAGCCCGACTAGCGGGGGTTACAATGAGCAGTTCTTC
>TRBJ2-4|TRBV7-9|TRBD2|-
CASSLGSGSNIQYF
TGTGCCAGCAGCTTAGGTAGCGGGAGTAACATTCAGTACTTC
>TRBJ2-1|TRBV6-1|TRBD2|-
CASSGRLAGASYNEQFF
TGTGCCAGCAGTGGGCGACTAGCGGGAGCGTCTTACAATGAGCAGTTCTTC
>TRBJ1-1|TRBV7-3|-|few
CASSRGGRNTEAFF
TGTGCCAGCAGCCGAGGGGGTCGGAACACTGAAGCTTTCTTT
>TRBJ1-1|TRBV5-1|-|few
CASSLWAIRPNTEAFF
TGCGCCAGCAGCTTGTGGGCCATACGACCGAACACTGAAGCTTTCTTT
>TRBJ1-5|TRBV11-2|TRBD1|-
CASSFAGGNRQPQHF
TGTGCCAGCAGCTTCGCAGGGGGGAATCGTCAGCCCCAGCATTTT
>TRBJ2-7|TRBV18|-|-
CASSYRDGTTYEQYF
TGTGCCAGCTCATACCGGGACGGGACGACCTACGAGCAGTACTTC
>TRBJ2-4|TRBV5-1|TRBD1|many
CASSLDGTGGGNIQYF
TGCGCCAGCAGCTTGGATGGTACAGGGGGCGGAAACATTCAGTACTTC
>TRBJ2-7|TRBV7-2|TRBD2|few
CASSTTSGRLRFEQYF
TGTGCCAGCAGCACAACTAGCGGGAGGTTGCGCTTCGAGCAGTACTTC
>TRBJ2-7|TRBV30|-|-
CACLMRGSVHEQYF
TGTGCCTGTTTAATGAGGGGAAGTGTCCACGAGCAGTACTTC
>TRBJ2-3|TRBV12-3/TRBV12-4|TRBD2|few
CASSFSGGADTQYF
TGTGCCAGCAGTTTTAGCGGGGGGGCAGATACGCAGTATTTT
>TRBJ2-5|TRBV6-1|-|-
CASRVGEKETQYF
TGTGCCAGCAGGGTGGGGGAGAAAGAGACCCAGTACTTC
>TRBJ2-3|TRBV5-1|-|-
CASSLELDGTDTQYF
TGCGCCAGCAGCTTGGAACTGGACGGCACAGATACGCAGTATTTT
>TRBJ1-1|TRBV7-3|TRBD1|few
CASSQQGANTEAFF
TGTGCCAGCAGCCAACAGGGGGCAAACACTGAAGCTTTCTTT
>TRBJ2-1|TRBV6-5|-|many
CASSSGGSRAYNEQFF
TGTGCCAGCAGTTCCGGAGGGTCTCGAGCTTACAATGAGCAGTTCTTC
>TRBJ2-1|TRBV9|TRBD2|many
CASSVGGLGLNEQFF
TGTGCCAGCAGCGTAGGGGGACTAGGGCTCAATGAGCAGTTCTTC
>TRBJ2-1|TRBV12-3/TRBV12-4|TRBD1|-
CASRLRDRGSNNEQFF
TGTGCCAGCAGGCTCCGGGACAGGGGATCCAACAATGAGCAGTTCTTC
>TRBJ2-7|TRBV25-1|-|-
CASSTPLGRYEQYF
TGTGCCAGCAGTACACCCCTCGGGAGATACGAGCAGTACTTC